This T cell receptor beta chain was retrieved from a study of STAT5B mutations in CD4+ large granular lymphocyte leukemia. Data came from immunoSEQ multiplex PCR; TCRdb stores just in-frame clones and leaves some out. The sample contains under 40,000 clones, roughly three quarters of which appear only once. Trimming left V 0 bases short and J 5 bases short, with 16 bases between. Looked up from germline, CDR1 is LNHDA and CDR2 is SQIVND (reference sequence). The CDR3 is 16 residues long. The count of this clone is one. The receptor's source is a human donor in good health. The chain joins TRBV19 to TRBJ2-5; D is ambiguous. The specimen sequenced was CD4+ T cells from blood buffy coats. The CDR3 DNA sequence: TGTGCCAGTAGTATAGAGGCTACTCCCTATTGGGAGACCCAGTACTTC. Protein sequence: CASSIEATPYWETQYF.